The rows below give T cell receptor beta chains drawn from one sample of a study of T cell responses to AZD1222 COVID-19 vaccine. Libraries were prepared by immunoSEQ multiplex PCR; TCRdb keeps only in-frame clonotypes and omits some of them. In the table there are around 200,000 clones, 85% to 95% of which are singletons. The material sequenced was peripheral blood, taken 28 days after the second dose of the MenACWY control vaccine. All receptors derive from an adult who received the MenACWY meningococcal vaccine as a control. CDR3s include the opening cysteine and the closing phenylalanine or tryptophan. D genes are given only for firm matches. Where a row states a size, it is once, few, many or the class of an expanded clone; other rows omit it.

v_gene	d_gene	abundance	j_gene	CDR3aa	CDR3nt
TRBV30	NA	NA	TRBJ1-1	CAWSVQGNTEAFF	TGTGCCTGGAGTGTACAGGGGAACACTGAAGCTTTCTTT
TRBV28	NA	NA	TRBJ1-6	CASEQGGSPLHF	TGTGCCAGCGAACAGGGTGGGTCACCCCTCCACTTT
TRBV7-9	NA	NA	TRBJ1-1	CASSLVSGGPQGAFF	TGTGCCAGCAGCTTAGTTAGTGGCGGGCCCCAGGGAGCTTTCTTT
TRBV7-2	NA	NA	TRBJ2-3	CASSSQGGGTDTQYF	TGTGCCAGCAGCTCACAGGGTGGGGGCACAGATACGCAGTATTTT
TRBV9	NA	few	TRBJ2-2	CASSVVGQEGELFF	TGTGCCAGCAGCGTAGTCGGACAGGAGGGAGAGCTGTTTTTT
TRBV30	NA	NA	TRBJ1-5	CAWSGKGGQPQHF	TGTGCCTGGAGTGGGAAGGGAGGCCAGCCCCAGCATTTT
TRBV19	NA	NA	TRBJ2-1	CASRGGTASSYNEQFF	TGTGCCAGTAGGGGGGGGACAGCTAGCTCCTACAATGAGCAGTTCTTC
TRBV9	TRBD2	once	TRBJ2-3	CASSVSTSGGVSTDTQYF	TGTGCCAGCAGCGTATCGACTAGCGGGGGGGTTAGCACAGATACGCAGTATTTT
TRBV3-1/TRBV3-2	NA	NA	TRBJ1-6	CASSHLTQGGSPLHF	TGTGCCAGCAGCCATCTAACCCAGGGTGGTTCACCCCTCCACTTT
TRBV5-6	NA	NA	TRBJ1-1	CASSWPGTNTEAFF	TGTGCCAGCAGCTGGCCGGGGACAAACACTGAAGCTTTCTTT
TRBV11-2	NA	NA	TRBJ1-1	CASSQAVRTEAFF	TGTGCCAGCAGTCAAGCGGTCCGTACTGAAGCTTTCTTT
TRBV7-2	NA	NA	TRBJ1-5	CASSSRDQPQHF	TGTGCCAGCAGCTCCAGGGATCAGCCCCAGCATTTT
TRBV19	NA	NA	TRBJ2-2	CASSIAARGTGELFF	TGTGCCAGTAGTATAGCGGCCCGAGGCACCGGGGAGCTGTTTTTT
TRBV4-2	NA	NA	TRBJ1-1	CASSQQVMNTEAFF	TGTGCCAGCAGCCAACAGGTTATGAACACTGAAGCTTTCTTT
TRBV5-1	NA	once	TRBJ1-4	CASSLVAGNEKLFF	TGCGCCAGCAGCTTGGTGGCGGGAAATGAAAAACTGTTTTTT
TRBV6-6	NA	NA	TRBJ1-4	CASSYLGEKLFF	TGTGCCAGCAGTTACTTAGGGGAAAAACTGTTTTTT
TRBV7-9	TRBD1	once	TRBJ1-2	CASSLVGTGVYGYTF	TGTGCCAGCAGCTTAGTTGGGACAGGGGTCTATGGCTACACCTTC
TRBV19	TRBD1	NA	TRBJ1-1	CASSKQGVNTEAFF	TGTGCCAGTAGTAAGCAGGGGGTCAACACTGAAGCTTTCTTT
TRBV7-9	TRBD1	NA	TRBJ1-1	CASSFRQGYNTEAFF	TGTGCCAGCAGCTTCAGACAGGGATATAACACTGAAGCTTTCTTT
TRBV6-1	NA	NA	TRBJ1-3	CASSEQQKLRGNTIYF	TGTGCCAGCAGTGAACAACAGAAGTTGAGGGGAAACACCATATATTTT
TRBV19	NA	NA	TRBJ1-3	CASSRSGRDTIYF	TGTGCCAGTAGTCGGTCGGGGAGGGACACCATATATTTT
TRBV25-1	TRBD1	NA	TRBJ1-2	CASHGHRGLDYGYTF	TGTGCCAGCCATGGGCACAGGGGCCTAGACTATGGCTACACCTTC
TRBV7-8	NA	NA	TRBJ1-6	CASSFYSKDSPLHF	TGTGCCAGCAGCTTTTATTCCAAGGATTCACCCCTCCACTTT
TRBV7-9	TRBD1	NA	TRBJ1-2	CASSFPTSGTENYGYTF	TGTGCCAGCAGCTTCCCTACATCTGGGACAGAGAACTATGGCTACACCTTC
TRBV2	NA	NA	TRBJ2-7	CASRIHNEQYF	TGTGCCAGCAGGATACATAACGAGCAGTACTTC
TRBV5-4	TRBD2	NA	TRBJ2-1	CASSQTSGGYNEQFF	TGTGCCAGCAGTCAGACTAGCGGGGGTTACAATGAGCAGTTCTTC
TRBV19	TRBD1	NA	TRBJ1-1	CASSGQGETEAFF	TGTGCCAGTAGTGGACAGGGCGAGACTGAAGCTTTCTTT
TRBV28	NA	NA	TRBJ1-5	CASRQGGSGQPQHF	TGTGCCAGCAGACAGGGTGGGTCGGGTCAGCCCCAGCATTTT
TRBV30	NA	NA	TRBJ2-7	CAWSSQGYEQYF	TGTGCCTGGAGTTCACAGGGTTACGAGCAGTACTTC